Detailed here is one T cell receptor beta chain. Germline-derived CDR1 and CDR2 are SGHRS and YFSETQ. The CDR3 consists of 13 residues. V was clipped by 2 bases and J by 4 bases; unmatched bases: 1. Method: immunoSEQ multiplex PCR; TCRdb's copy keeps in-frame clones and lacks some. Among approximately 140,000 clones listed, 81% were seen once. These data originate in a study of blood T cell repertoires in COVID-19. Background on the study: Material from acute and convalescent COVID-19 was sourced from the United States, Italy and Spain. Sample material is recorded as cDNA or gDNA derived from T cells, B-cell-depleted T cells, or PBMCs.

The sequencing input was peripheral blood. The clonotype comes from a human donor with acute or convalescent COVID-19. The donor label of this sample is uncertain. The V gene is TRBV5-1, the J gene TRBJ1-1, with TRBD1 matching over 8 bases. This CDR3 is CASSLDRGTEAFF. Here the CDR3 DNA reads TGCGCCAGCAGCTTAGACAGGGGCACTGAAGCTTTCTTT.